One sample yielded the 10 T cell receptor beta chains listed below, sequenced in a study of T cell responses to AZD1222 COVID-19 vaccine (dated by TCRdb to 2020 to 2023). According to the study, the label for this sample's time point signals: baseline before first vaccination. Libraries were made using the immunoSEQ multiplex PCR assay. TCRdb holds this immuneACCESS table with in-frame rearrangements only. Some clones are missing; in checked studies, unresolved V genes explain under half, and the rest has no known cause. This sample lists over 95,000 clones; roughly 89% were detected once. The ten largest account for 7.5% of the sample. Sequencing used peripheral blood, obtained on day 0 of AZD1222 vaccination. These receptors all stem from an adult in good health.

The chain couples TRBV2 to TRBJ2-7; 9 nucleotides agree with TRBD1. V gave up 5 bases and J gave up 12 bases; unmatched junction bases: 14. The CDR3 runs to 14 residues. Germline V gene data show CDR1 as SNHLY and CDR2 as FYNNEI. The CDR3 nucleotides read TGTGCCAGCAGTACGGACAGGGGAAGTACTTCGCCGTACTTC. This sequence encodes CASSTDRGSTSPYF.

The chain has TRBV7-9 and TRBJ2-1; no clear D gene. The CDR3 loop spans 14 amino acids. V was trimmed by 4 bases and J by 6 bases, leaving 13 bases between them. The germline V gene has CDR1 SEHNR and CDR2 FQNEAQ (reference sequence). CDR3 in amino acids: CASSSLDDLNEQFF. The DNA for the CDR3 is TGTGCCAGCAGCTCGCTGGATGATCTCAATGAGCAGTTCTTC.

The chain uses TRBV7-9 and TRBJ2-3; 8 bases map to TRBD2. This CDR3 has 16 residues. The trim removed 2 bases at V and 5 bases at J, leaving 9 bases unmatched. Germline V CDR1 and CDR2: SEHNR, FQNEAQ (reference sequence). The CDR3 DNA reads as TGTGCCAGCAGCTTAACCGGGGGGGCCGTGAAAGATACGCAGTATTTT. This translates into CASSLTGGAVKDTQYF.

A single count supports this clone. The chain uses TRBV7-2 and TRBJ2-5; D unresolved. With 5 bases removed from V and 2 bases from J, the gap between germline ends came to 9 bases. Per germline, CDR1 SGHTA and CDR2 FQGNSA. The CDR3 loop spans 13 amino acids. CDR3 loop: CASSPRPQETQYF. As DNA, the CDR3 is TGTGCCAGCAGCCCCCGCCCTCAAGAGACCCAGTACTTC.

The rearrangement links TRBV5-8 to TRBJ2-7, with D hard to call. This CDR3 contains 12 residues. V was cut by 2 bases and J by 7 bases, with 10 bases left in between. Germline lookup yields CDR1 SGHTS and CDR2 YDEGEE. DNA for the CDR3: TGTGCCAGCAGCTTATATCGGCGGGAGCAGTACTTC. Protein product: CASSLYRREQYF.

The gene calls are TRBV11-3 and TRBJ2-5; 13 bases are a match to TRBD2. J gave up 3 bases and V 1 base, and 2 bases lay outside the gene matches. Germline loops: CDR1 SGHNT, CDR2 YENEEA. The CDR3 totals 16 residues. The DNA for the CDR3 is TGTGCCAGCAGCTTAGGCGGGACTAGCGGGGAAGAGACCCAGTACTTC. Amino acids: CASSLGGTSGEETQYF.

This chain connects TRBV7-2 to TRBJ1-2; D not certain. Germline CDR1 and CDR2: SGHTA and FQGNSA. V was pared by 3 bases and J by 3 bases, with 5 bases between. This CDR3 region has 12 residues. The CDR3 loop is CASSFRDYGYTF. The CDR3 coding sequence is TGTGCCAGCAGCTTTCGGGACTATGGCTACACCTTC.

V and J are TRBV3-1 (or the pseudogene TRBV3-2) and TRBJ1-5; TRBD1 might be the D (5 bases). V was pared by 3 bases and J by 0 bases, with 9 bases between. Germline values: CDR1 LGHDT, CDR2 YNNKEL (reference sequence). The CDR3 length is 15 residues. The CDR3: CASSHSGGSNQPQHF. In DNA form, the CDR3 reads TGTGCCAGCAGCCATTCTGGGGGTAGCAATCAGCCCCAGCATTTT.

V and J are TRBV9 and TRBJ1-2, with D hard to call. CDR3 length: 14 residues. Germline loops: CDR1 SGDLS, CDR2 YYNGEE. Between the trimmed V and J ends, which lost 0 bases and 8 bases, there was a span of 14 bases. The CDR3 DNA sequence: TGTGCCAGCAGCGTAGAGGCTGTTGCCCGGGGCTACACCTTC. This sequence encodes CASSVEAVARGYTF.

The V and J genes are TRBV11-2 and TRBJ1-6; possibly TRBD1 for D (5 bases). Germline V gene sequence: CDR1 SGHAT, CDR2 FQNNGV. The ends were cut back, 6 bases at V and 7 bases at J, with 13 bases in the middle. This CDR3 is built from 14 residues. The DNA of the CDR3 is TGTGCCAGCAGTTCCGCGGGGGGGAATTCACCCCTCCACTTT. This gives the protein CASSSAGGNSPLHF.